Shown below are 14 T cell receptor beta chains from a single sample sequenced in a study of shared clonotypes between healthy human individuals. Measured with immunoSEQ multiplex PCR; TCRdb has only the in-frame clones, and not every one. The table has a few million clones, around 92% seen once. Sequencing input: naive CD4+ T cells from PBMCs. Noted subset: CD45RA+ positively selected. All receptors come from a man younger than 35 in good health. Some clones in this sample may be carry-over from other donors' samples.

The chain links TRBV11-2 to TRBJ2-2; 15 bases line up with TRBD2. V lost 5 bases, J lost 6 bases, and 13 bases stayed unmatched. In germline, CDR1 is SGHAT, CDR2 FQNNGV. The CDR3 extends over 19 amino acids. CDR3 sequence: CASSPVGLAGGRTPGELFF. For the CDR3, the DNA is TGTGCCAGCAGCCCAGTCGGACTAGCGGGAGGGCGGACTCCCGGGGAGCTGTTTTTT.

CDR3 in amino acids: CASSPRTADTGELFF. CDR3 DNA sequence: TGCGCCAGCAGCCCCCGGACCGCTGACACCGGGGAGCTGTTTTTT. The chain recombines TRBV5-1 with TRBJ2-2; D gene ambiguous. Trimming left V 4 bases short and J 3 bases short, with 13 bases between. The germline V gene has CDR1 SGHRS and CDR2 YFSETQ. The CDR3 covers 15 residues.

CDR3 sequence (DNA): TGTGCCAGCAGCTTAGCCCTGGAGAACAATGAGCAGTTCTTC. It specifies CASSLALENNEQFF. The rearrangement joins TRBV11-2 to TRBJ2-1; D unclear. The CDR3 is 14 residues long. Germline V gene sequence: CDR1 SGHAT, CDR2 FQNNGV. V was clipped by 1 base and J by 5 bases, with 9 bases between them. The full variable domain, in which reference TRBV11-2 and TRBJ2-1 provide the parts outside the CDR3, is EAGVAQSPRYKIIEKRQSVAFWCNPISGHATLYWYQQILGQGPKLLIQFQNNGVVDDSQLPKDRFSAERLKGVDSTLKIQPAKLEDSAVYLCASSLALENNEQFFGPGTRLTVL.

The chain joins TRBV6-1 to TRBJ2-1, with TRBD1 identical over 12 bases. The CDR3 extends over 15 amino acids. V gave up 6 bases and J gave up 6 bases; unmatched junction bases: 6. Germline V lookup: CDR1 MNHNS, CDR2 SASEGT. The CDR3 nucleotides read TGTGCCAGCAGCGCCGGGACAGGGGGCCTCAATGAGCAGTTCTTC. Translated: CASSAGTGGLNEQFF.

This sequence joins TRBV30 and TRBJ2-3; D perhaps matches TRBD1 (5 bases). CDR1 and CDR2 (germline): GTSNPN, SVGIG (reference sequence). The CDR3 covers 14 residues. Between the trimmed V and J ends, which lost 4 bases and 3 bases, there was a span of 14 bases. CDR3 protein: CAWNKAGLTDTQYF. The CDR3 region has the DNA TGTGCCTGGAACAAGGCAGGGTTGACAGATACGCAGTATTTT. The full variable domain, with the rest looked up from reference TRBV30 and TRBJ2-3, is SQTIHQWPATLVQPVGSPLSLECTVEGTSNPNLYWYRQAAGRGLQLLFYSVGIGQISSEVPQNLSASRPQDRQFILSSKKLLLSDSGFYLCAWNKAGLTDTQYFGPGTRLTVL.

The gene calls are TRBV6-1 and TRBJ2-3, with no clear D. CDR1 and CDR2 (germline): MNHNS, SASEGT. This CDR3 comprises 15 residues. V was pared by 1 base and J by 1 base, with 9 bases between. The CDR3, as DNA: TGTGCCAGCAGTGAAGAAGGGTTTGGCACAGATACGCAGTATTTT. Its protein is CASSEEGFGTDTQYF.

In regard to this clone: Other DNA sequences in this sample translate to the same CDR3. The rearrangement joins TRBV6-5 to TRBJ2-5, with D perhaps matching TRBD1 or TRBD2 (5 bases each). The ends were cut back, 0 bases at V and 5 bases at J, with 10 bases in the middle. Germline assignment: CDR1 MNHEY and CDR2 SVGAGI. The CDR3 extends over 14 amino acids. DNA of the CDR3: TGTGCCAGCAGTTACTCACCGGGGCAGGAGACCCAGTACTTC. It yields the protein CASSYSPGQETQYF.

As concerns this clone: The sample holds other DNA sequences that translate to the same CDR3. The gene calls are TRBV11-3 and TRBJ2-3; TRBD2 might be the D (6 bases). CDR3 length: 14 residues. Germline V lookup: CDR1 SGHNT, CDR2 YENEEA. Trimming shortened V by 1 base and J by 6 bases, and 11 bases separated the two germline ends. CDR3: CASSLGGTGDTQYF. Written as DNA, the CDR3 is TGTGCCAGCAGCTTAGGTGGGACTGGGGATACGCAGTATTTT.

The CDR3 bases are TGTGCCAGCAGCTTATCAGCAGGGTGGTATGGAAACACCATATATTTT. Its translation is CASSLSAGWYGNTIYF. The rearrangement uses TRBV7-2 and TRBJ1-3; possible D gene TRBD1, 5 bases. Germline V CDR1 and CDR2: SGHTA, FQGNSA. CDR3 length equals 16 residues. Trimming cost V 2 bases and J 3 bases, with 14 bases left between them.

The chain combines TRBV5-4 with TRBJ2-2; D is perhaps TRBD1 (5 bases). Trimming removed 7 bases at V and 5 bases at J, with 18 bases between. The CDR3 runs 15 residues. From germline, CDR1 is SGHNT and CDR2 YYREEE (reference sequence). CDR3 sequence reads: CASLKWGAQTGELFF. The CDR3 coding sequence is TGTGCCAGCTTAAAGTGGGGCGCTCAGACCGGGGAGCTGTTTTTT.

This chain connects TRBV28 to TRBJ2-3; D is possibly TRBD1 (5 bases). The CDR3 runs to 14 residues. The V gene's germline CDR1 is MDHEN and CDR2 SYDVKM. Trimming left V 5 bases short and J 0 bases short, with 9 bases between. CDR3 nucleotide sequence: TGTGCCAGCAGTAGACAGCCTAGCACAGATACGCAGTATTTT. Amino acid sequence: CASSRQPSTDTQYF. The variable domain in full, with the rest retrieved from reference TRBV28 and TRBJ2-3, is DVKVTQSSRYLVKRTGEKVFLECVQDMDHENMFWYRQDPGLGLRLIYFSYDVKMKEKGDIPEGYSVSREKKERFSLILESASTNQTSMYLCASSRQPSTDTQYFGPGTRLTVL.

V usage is TRBV6-1 and J usage is TRBJ1-2; 9 nucleotides match TRBD1. The CDR3 covers 15 residues. Trimming took 8 bases from V and 2 from J; bases not matched to a gene: 9. CDR1 is MNHNS, CDR2 SASEGT, per germline. The CDR3 nucleotides are TGTGCCAGCGGAAACACAGGGACAGGGAACTATGGCTACACCTTC. Residues: CASGNTGTGNYGYTF.

The chain joins TRBV5-1 to TRBJ1-4; maybe TRBD1 (6 bases). The CDR3 extends over 13 amino acids. V lost 0 bases to trimming and J lost 12 bases, with 12 bases between them. The germline V gene encodes CDR1 SGHRS and CDR2 YFSETQ. The CDR3 coding sequence is TGCGCCAGCAGCTTGGTACAGGGAGGGGAACTGTTTTTT. Its translation is CASSLVQGGELFF.

This chain links TRBV5-1 with TRBJ1-4; TRBD1 agrees at 10 bases. Germline V CDR1 and CDR2: SGHRS, YFSETQ. This CDR3 is 17 amino acids long. The V gene end was trimmed by 3 bases and the J gene end by 0 bases; junction bases not matched to a gene: 5. CDR3 sequence reads: CASSSGTGATTNEKLFF. CDR3 sequence (DNA): TGCGCCAGCAGCTCCGGGACAGGGGCGACAACTAATGAAAAACTGTTTTTT. Supplemented by reference TRBV5-1 and TRBJ1-4, the full variable domain reads KAGVTQTPRYLIKTRGQQVTLSCSPISGHRSVSWYQQTPGQGLQFLFEYFSETQRNKGNFPGRFSGRQFSNSRSEMNVSTLELGDSALYLCASSSGTGATTNEKLFFGSGTQLSVL.